The 15 T cell receptor beta chains below come from one sample, sequenced in a study of shared clonotypes between healthy human individuals. Positively selected for CCR7, the CD45RO-negative cells used as naive CD8 cells excluded terminally differentiated effector memory CD45RA+ cells. Clones were read by immunoSEQ multiplex PCR, and TCRdb kept only the in-frame ones, dropping some. The data contain more than 2 million clones, just under 95% of them singletons. The source material was naive CD8+ T cells from PBMCs. Every receptor here comes from a man between 18 and 35 years old in good health. Some clones in this sample may be carry-over from other donors' samples.

The chain recombines TRBV7-9 with TRBJ1-2; the D is unclear. CDR1 and CDR2 from the germline V gene are SEHNR and FQNEAQ (reference sequence). Trimming took off 5 bases at V and 6 bases at J, with 7 bases between the two ends. This CDR3 spans 11 amino acids. The CDR3 loop reads CASSGRHGYTF. As DNA, the CDR3 is TGTGCCAGCAGCGGCCGTCATGGCTACACCTTC.

V is TRBV2 and J is TRBJ1-3; D gene ambiguous. Trimming took 6 bases from V and 0 from J, leaving 9 bases between them. This CDR3 region has 14 residues. CDR1 is SNHLY and CDR2 is FYNNEI in the germline V gene. The CDR3 sequence: CASRGGYSGNTIYF. The CDR3 bases are TGTGCCAGCAGAGGCGGATACTCTGGAAACACCATATATTTT.

This clone was observed once. The rearrangement uses TRBV4-1 and TRBJ2-1; D ambiguous. The CDR3 is made up of 16 amino acids. The V gene's germline CDR1 is MGHRA and CDR2 YSYEKL. V was trimmed by 1 base and J by 0 bases, leaving 10 bases between them. CDR3 loop: CASSQVSDSSYNEQFF. The CDR3 DNA sequence: TGCGCCAGCAGCCAAGTTAGTGATAGCTCCTACAATGAGCAGTTCTTC.

A note on this clone: A junction boundary mismatches the germline segment, possibly from a read error. This chain uses TRBV19 with TRBJ2-7; D call uncertain. Germline-derived CDR1 and CDR2 are LNHDA and SQIVND (reference sequence). This CDR3 spans 13 amino acids. CDR3 nucleotide sequence: TGTGCCAGCAGTATATCGATAACCTACGAGCAGTACTTC. Amino acid sequence: CASSISITYEQYF. Variable domain in full (rest from reference TRBV19 and TRBJ2-7): DGGITQSPKYLFRKEGQNVTLSCEQNLNHDAMYWYRQDPGQGLRLIYYSQIVNDFQKGDIAEGYSVSREKKESFPLTVTSAQKNPTAFYLCASSISITYEQYFGPGTRLTVT.

The rearrangement joins TRBV7-6 to TRBJ2-7; D is perhaps TRBD2 (5 bases). With 4 bases removed from V and 6 bases from J, the gap between germline ends came to 16 bases. Per germline, CDR1 SGHVS and CDR2 FNYEAQ. This CDR3 is 14 amino acids long. The CDR3 protein is CASSSGYMSGEQYF. CDR3 sequence (DNA): TGTGCCAGCAGCTCGGGATACATGTCGGGCGAGCAGTACTTC.

V usage is TRBV19 and J usage is TRBJ1-1, with a weak D call TRBD1 (5 bases). CDR3 length: 14 amino acids. V was pared by 2 bases and J by 4 bases, with 11 bases between. CDR1 is LNHDA, CDR2 SQIVND, per germline (reference sequence). The CDR3 sequence is CASSIPRDSTEAFF. The CDR3 nucleotides read TGTGCCAGTAGTATACCCAGGGATAGCACTGAAGCTTTCTTT.

The V gene is TRBV4-1, the J gene TRBJ2-1; unclear D gene. CDR1 and CDR2 (germline): MGHRA, YSYEKL. Trimming removed 0 bases at V and 6 bases at J, with 6 bases between. This CDR3 is built from 13 residues. Here the CDR3 reads CASSQDPANEQFF. DNA for the CDR3: TGCGCCAGCAGCCAAGATCCGGCCAATGAGCAGTTCTTC.

The J gene is TRBJ1-2, the V gene TRBV18; D is ambiguous. CDR1 is KGHSH and CDR2 is LQKENI in the germline V gene. The CDR3 length is 18 residues. Between the trimmed V and J ends, which lost 2 bases and 5 bases, there was a span of 24 bases. The CDR3: CASSPTGKFIPTSYGYTF. The CDR3 DNA reads as TGTGCCAGCTCACCAACCGGAAAATTCATACCGACTTCATATGGCTACACCTTC.

The chain links TRBV19 to TRBJ2-7; 7 bases match TRBD2. V was clipped by 5 bases and J by 1 base; unmatched bases: 17. Germline CDR1 and CDR2: LNHDA and SQIVND (reference sequence). The CDR3 totals 18 residues. As DNA, the CDR3 is TGTGCCAGTAGTTCAAAGGCTAGCGGCTACGAAATATCCTACGAGCAGTACTTC. It is translated as CASSSKASGYEISYEQYF.

This rearrangement joins TRBV7-8 to TRBJ1-5; 8 bases map to TRBD1. The length of the CDR3 is 14 residues. The ends lost 5 bases at V and 5 bases at J; junction bases unmatched: 5. Germline-derived CDR1 and CDR2 are SGHVS and FQNEAQ. The CDR3 bases are TGTGCCAGCAGCCCGGGACAGGTCGATCAGCCCCAGCATTTT. This sequence encodes CASSPGQVDQPQHF.

This sequence joins TRBV15 and TRBJ1-5; D not resolved. Germline-derived CDR1 and CDR2 are LNHNV and YYDKDF (reference sequence). Deletions cut 9 bases from V and 0 bases from J, with 12 bases between. The CDR3 is made up of 14 amino acids. CDR3: CATSTRDSNQPQHF. The CDR3 bases are TGTGCCACTAGTACGAGGGATAGCAATCAGCCCCAGCATTTT.

The chain employs TRBV2 and TRBJ2-7; TRBD2 matches 8 bases. The CDR3 runs to 14 residues. The V segment lost 4 bases and the J segment 7 bases; nucleotides outside the gene matches: 9. Germline V gives CDR1 SNHLY, CDR2 FYNNEI. This chain's CDR3 is CASSATGGIGEQYF. The CDR3 DNA reads TGTGCCAGCAGTGCCACGGGAGGGATAGGGGAGCAGTACTTC.

V and J are TRBV6-5 and TRBJ2-1; D unresolved. Per the germline V gene, CDR1 is MNHEY and CDR2 is SVGAGI. V was clipped by 10 bases and J by 2 bases, with 12 bases between them. There are 13 residues in the CDR3. In DNA form, the CDR3 reads TGTGCCACCCAAGGGTACCCCTACAATGAGCAGTTCTTC. Translated, it gives CATQGYPYNEQFF.

Worth noting for this clone: Other DNA sequences in the sample encode the same CDR3. The chain has TRBV29-1 and TRBJ2-7; the D gene is possibly TRBD1 (6 bases). With 6 bases removed from V and 1 base from J, the gap between germline ends came to 10 bases. Germline CDR1 reads SQVTM; CDR2 reads ANQGSEA. The CDR3 runs to 12 residues. The CDR3 spells CSVYTGSYEQYF. CDR3 nucleotide sequence: TGCAGCGTCTACACAGGGTCCTACGAGCAGTACTTC.

The rearrangement links TRBV19 to TRBJ1-1; unclear D gene. The CDR3 has 13 residues. Trimming stripped 4 bases from V and 6 bases from J, with 12 bases between. Germline V gene sequence: CDR1 LNHDA, CDR2 SQIVND (reference sequence). The CDR3 protein is CASSTTFRAEAFF. In nucleotides, the CDR3 is TGTGCCAGTAGTACCACTTTTCGCGCTGAAGCTTTCTTT.